The 17 T cell receptor beta chains below were found in one sample sequenced in a study of long-term antiretroviral therapy in people with HIV (dated by TCRdb to about 2022). The immunoSEQ hsTCRB v3.0 assay was used at survey level resolution to sequence the TRB variable region. TCRdb carries this immuneACCESS record with in-frame sequences only. Its versions omit some clonotypes, under half of them owing to an unresolved V gene in the studies checked, with the rest unexplained. The sample profile shows approximately 25,000 clones; 80% to 95% of them were found once. Over 9% of the sample goes to the ten largest clones. The starting material was unsorted PBMCs, obtained 7.6 years after starting antiretroviral therapy. The receptors derive from a woman aged 40 to 50 with HIV.

CDR3 nucleotide sequence: TGTGCCAGCAGCTCTATTCCCTCGGGACAAGCTAACACTGAAGCTTTCTTT. Amino acid sequence: CASSSIPSGQANTEAFF. The V and J genes are TRBV7-2 and TRBJ1-1, with D tentatively TRBD1 (6 bases). V lost 4 bases and J 2 bases, leaving 20 bases between the germline ends. The CDR3 runs to 17 residues. Germline assignment: CDR1 SGHTA and CDR2 FQGNSA.

J is TRBJ2-7 and V is TRBV7-2; 10 nucleotides align to TRBD1. V lost 1 base, J lost 6 bases, and 0 bases stayed unmatched. CDR1 SGHTA and CDR2 FQGNSA come from the germline V gene. This CDR3 is 13 amino acids long. The CDR3: CASSLGQGAEQYF. The CDR3 DNA follows: TGTGCCAGCAGCTTAGGACAGGGGGCCGAGCAGTACTTC.

J is TRBJ1-2 and V is TRBV5-1, with D tentatively TRBD1 (5 bases). Germline loops: CDR1 SGHRS, CDR2 YFSETQ. CDR3 length equals 14 residues. V was clipped by 3 bases and J by 3 bases, with 12 bases between them. In nucleotides, the CDR3 is TGCGCCAGCAGCTCAGGGCCCAGCGACTATGGCTACACCTTC. Translating it yields CASSSGPSDYGYTF.

V gene TRBV27 combines with J gene TRBJ2-3; 10 bases agree with TRBD2. Trimming at V came to 5 bases and at J to 2 bases, leaving 10 bases not matched to a gene. The CDR3 contains 17 residues. The germline CDR1 and CDR2 sequences are MNHEY and SMNVEV (reference sequence). The DNA of the CDR3 is TGTGCCAGCAGTCCCTCTCCACTAGCGGGGTACACAGATACGCAGTATTTT. Translating it yields CASSPSPLAGYTDTQYF.

This rearrangement joins TRBV6-5 to TRBJ1-2, with TRBD1 identical over 8 bases. J gave up 4 bases and V 4 bases, and 5 bases lay outside the gene matches. This CDR3 is 14 amino acids long. Per the germline V gene, CDR1 is MNHEY and CDR2 is SVGAGI. DNA for the CDR3: TGTGCCAGCAGTTCACAGGGGGGCCGCTATGGCTACACCTTC. Residues: CASSSQGGRYGYTF.

The rearrangement joins TRBV6-6 to TRBJ2-2; unclear D gene. The CDR3 has 11 residues. Germline lookup yields CDR1 MNHNY and CDR2 SVGAGI (reference sequence). Trimming left V 5 bases short and J 8 bases short, with 6 bases between. CDR3 loop: CASSRRGELFF. The CDR3 DNA is TGTGCCAGCAGTAGGAGAGGGGAGCTGTTTTTT.

This clone was seen only once. This chain joins TRBV11-1 and TRBJ2-1; 9 nucleotides align to TRBD1. The CDR3 totals 15 residues. The germline V gene has CDR1 SGHAT and CDR2 FQDESV (reference sequence). V lost 5 bases and J lost 5; bases outside the gene matches: 7. This CDR3 is CASSLRQGVNNEQFF. Here the CDR3 DNA reads TGTGCCAGCAGCCTTAGACAGGGGGTTAACAATGAGCAGTTCTTC.

This clone was observed a few times. The chain combines TRBV5-6 with TRBJ2-7; tentative D call: TRBD1 (5 bases). Looked up from germline, CDR1 is SGHDT and CDR2 is YYEEEE. There are 14 residues in the CDR3. The V and J ends lost 0 bases and 2 bases respectively, with 9 bases between them. CDR3 protein: CASSLVGVPYEQYF. CDR3 DNA: TGTGCCAGCAGCTTGGTAGGGGTTCCCTACGAGCAGTACTTC.

This chain joins TRBV7-9 and TRBJ1-1, with D possibly TRBD1 on 6 matching bases. Trimming pared 2 bases from V and 1 base from J, leaving 8 bases between. Germline loops: CDR1 SEHNR, CDR2 FQNEAQ (reference sequence). This CDR3 has 14 residues. The CDR3 protein is CASSLMGANTEAFF. The DNA of the CDR3 is TGTGCCAGCAGCTTAATGGGGGCGAACACTGAAGCTTTCTTT.

The chain links TRBV7-8 to TRBJ2-5, with 9 bases aligning to TRBD1. Germline values: CDR1 SGHVS, CDR2 FQNEAQ. V was pared by 4 bases and J by 3 bases, with 9 bases of the junction left unmatched. This CDR3 comprises 16 residues. CDR3 in DNA: TGTGCCAGCAGCTCCCGGGACAGGGATGGGGAAGAGACCCAGTACTTC. This gives the protein CASSSRDRDGEETQYF.

The J gene is TRBJ2-3, the V gene TRBV6-6, with D unclear. The CDR3 consists of 14 residues. The V gene lost 5 bases and the J gene lost 4 bases, with 13 bases spanning the gap. In germline, CDR1 is MNHNY, CDR2 SVGAGI (reference sequence). The CDR3 coding sequence is TGTGCCAGCAGTCCTCGTAACGGCGCAGATACGCAGTATTTT. The encoded protein is CASSPRNGADTQYF.

The chain joins TRBV5-1 to TRBJ2-5, with 7 bases that match TRBD2. Losses at the gene ends were 4 bases for V and 5 bases for J; bases not matched to a gene: 5. The CDR3 runs to 13 residues. Per germline, CDR1 SGHRS and CDR2 YFSETQ. CDR3 amino acids: CASSRTSTETQYF. For the CDR3, the DNA is TGCGCCAGCAGCCGGACTAGTACGGAGACCCAGTACTTC.

The V gene is TRBV27, the J gene TRBJ1-1; D remains ambiguous. The CDR3 contains 12 residues. The V gene's germline CDR1 is MNHEY and CDR2 SMNVEV (reference sequence). Trimming removed 8 bases at V and 0 bases at J, with 7 bases between. Written as DNA, the CDR3 is TGTGCCAGCGGGGAGATGAACACTGAAGCTTTCTTT. It translates to CASGEMNTEAFF.

The chain couples TRBV5-1 to TRBJ2-7, with a possible D match to TRBD2 (6 bases). CDR3 size: 14 residues. With 6 bases removed from V and 5 bases from J, the gap between germline ends came to 18 bases. The germline V gene has CDR1 SGHRS and CDR2 YFSETQ. The CDR3 region is CASTLGSGTDEQYF. The CDR3 DNA reads as TGCGCCAGCACCCTTGGTAGCGGAACCGACGAGCAGTACTTC. The variable domain in full, with the rest retrieved from reference TRBV5-1 and TRBJ2-7, is KAGVTQTPRYLIKTRGQQVTLSCSPISGHRSVSWYQQTPGQGLQFLFEYFSETQRNKGNFPGRFSGRQFSNSRSEMNVSTLELGDSALYLCASTLGSGTDEQYFGPGTRLTVT.

The chain employs TRBV9 and TRBJ1-3; D possibly corresponds to TRBD1 (6 bases). The CDR3 covers 15 residues. Between the trimmed V and J ends, which lost 0 bases and 4 bases, there was a span of 11 bases. Germline V gives CDR1 SGDLS, CDR2 YYNGEE. The CDR3 sequence is CASSVGQARGNTIYF. CDR3 DNA: TGTGCCAGCAGCGTAGGACAGGCGAGGGGAAACACCATATATTTT.

This chain links TRBV15 with TRBJ2-5; 9 bases match TRBD2. This CDR3 contains 14 residues. J lost 1 base, V lost 6 bases, and 3 bases had no gene match. Germline V gene lookup returns CDR1 LNHNV and CDR2 YYDKDF (reference sequence). CDR3 residues: CATRGGGVQETQYF. CDR3 DNA: TGTGCCACCAGGGGCGGGGGGGTCCAAGAGACCCAGTACTTC.

The gene calls are TRBV10-3 and TRBJ2-7; perhaps D is TRBD1 or TRBD2 (5 bases each). Trimming pared 2 bases from V and 3 bases from J, leaving 11 bases between. The CDR3 extends over 14 amino acids. Per the germline V gene, CDR1 is ENHRY and CDR2 is SYGVKD. The CDR3 loop reads CAISEGGSRYEQYF. The DNA for the CDR3 is TGTGCCATCAGTGAGGGGGGTTCACGCTACGAGCAGTACTTC.